The 4 T cell receptor beta chains presented below share a single source sample, sequenced in a study of T cell responses to AZD1222 COVID-19 vaccine (dated by TCRdb to about 2021). Explained via the paper, the time point label denotes: baseline before first vaccination. Library creation used the immunoSEQ multiplex PCR assay. TCRdb stores this immuneACCESS table with in-frame sequences only. Part of the clones is absent; in the studies checked, under half of the shortfall reflects unresolved V genes, and no reason is known for the rest. This sample is represented by approximately 85,000 clones; roughly nine tenths of them were singletons. 5.5% to 8% of the sample is taken by the ten largest. This sample comprised peripheral blood, obtained on day 0 of AZD1222 vaccination. The receptor source for this set is an adult in good health.

The V gene is TRBV25-1, the J gene TRBJ2-5; D is possibly TRBD2 (6 bases). Germline V CDR1 and CDR2: MGHDK, SYGVNS. Trimming removed 6 bases at V and 5 bases at J, with 16 bases between. The CDR3 extends over 14 amino acids. DNA for the CDR3: TGTGCCAGCAGAACCTCGAGGGACTCGGAGACCCAGTACTTC. Translated, it gives CASRTSRDSETQYF.

This chain uses TRBV9 with TRBJ1-5; no clear D. The ends were cut back, 1 base at V and 6 bases at J, with 11 bases in the middle. Germline CDR1 SGDLS, CDR2 YYNGEE. This CDR3 spans 14 amino acids. The CDR3 reads CASSVMDGGQPQHF. CDR3 bases: TGTGCCAGCAGCGTAATGGATGGTGGTCAGCCCCAGCATTTT.

The chain has TRBV28 and TRBJ1-1; a weak D match, TRBD1 (5 bases). Looked up from germline, CDR1 is MDHEN and CDR2 is SYDVKM. This CDR3 has 16 amino acids. The V and J ends lost 7 bases and 1 base respectively, with 19 bases between them. The CDR3 region has the DNA TGTGCCAGCATCTCCGGTGGGGGTTTCAAGAACACTGAAGCTTTCTTT. Amino acids: CASISGGGFKNTEAFF.

V and J are TRBV29-1 and TRBJ2-1, with 9 positions matching TRBD1. This CDR3 comprises 14 residues. V dropped 6 bases and J dropped 1; count of bases not matched to a gene: 4. Germline V gives CDR1 SQVTM, CDR2 ANQGSEA. The CDR3 DNA is TGCAGCGTGGGGACAGGGCGATCCTACAATGAGCAGTTCTTC. Protein sequence: CSVGTGRSYNEQFF.